This T cell receptor beta chain stems from a study of control samples from healthy donors and cancer patients. Clones were sequenced by immunoSEQ multiplex PCR, and TCRdb holds only the in-frame ones, with some missing. The sample holds fewer than 90,000 clones; nearly 85% are singletons and the top ten take roughly 28%. Trimming cost V 1 base and J 2 bases, with 8 bases left between them. There are 14 residues in the CDR3. Germline CDR1 is MNHEY and CDR2 is SMNVEV (reference sequence). The receptor's source is a man aged 45-65 years in good health. The rearrangement uses TRBV27 and TRBJ2-5; perhaps TRBD2 as D (6 bases). Sequencing was carried out using blood. Here the CDR3 reads CASSLYGTQETQYF. The CDR3 DNA is TGTGCCAGCAGTTTATACGGGACTCAAGAGACCCAGTACTTC.